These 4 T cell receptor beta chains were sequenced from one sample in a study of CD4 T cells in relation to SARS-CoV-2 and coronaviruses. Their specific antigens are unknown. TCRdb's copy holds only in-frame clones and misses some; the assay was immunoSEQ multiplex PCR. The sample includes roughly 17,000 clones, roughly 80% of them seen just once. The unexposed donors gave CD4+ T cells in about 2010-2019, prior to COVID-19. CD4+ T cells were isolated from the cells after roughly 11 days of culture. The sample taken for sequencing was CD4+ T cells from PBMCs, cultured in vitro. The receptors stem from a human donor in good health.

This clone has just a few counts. CDR3 DNA: TGTGCCAGCAGCTTAGATAGCGGCGGGACAGGGGGCACTGAAGCTTTCTTT. This sequence encodes CASSLDSGGTGGTEAFF. V is TRBV11-3 and J is TRBJ1-1; 11 bases line up with TRBD1. V lost 0 bases and J lost 4; bases outside the gene matches: 7. Germline CDR1 reads SGHNT; CDR2 reads YENEEA. The CDR3 loop spans 17 amino acids. The whole variable domain, filled in from reference TRBV11-3 and TRBJ1-1, reads EAGVVQSPRYKIIEKKQPVAFWCNPISGHNTLYWYLQNLGQGPELLIRYENEEAVDDSQLPKDRFSAERLKGVDSTLKIQPAELGDSAVYLCASSLDSGGTGGTEAFFGQGTRLTVV.

CDR3 residues: CASSLQTGGVYGYTF. DNA of the CDR3: TGTGCCAGCAGTCTTCAGACAGGGGGCGTCTATGGCTACACCTTC. This chain uses TRBV6-5 with TRBJ1-2, with TRBD1 matching over 10 bases. The V segment lost 5 bases and the J segment 4 bases; nucleotides outside the gene matches: 7. There are 15 residues in the CDR3. Germline V gene data show CDR1 as MNHEY and CDR2 as SVGAGI.

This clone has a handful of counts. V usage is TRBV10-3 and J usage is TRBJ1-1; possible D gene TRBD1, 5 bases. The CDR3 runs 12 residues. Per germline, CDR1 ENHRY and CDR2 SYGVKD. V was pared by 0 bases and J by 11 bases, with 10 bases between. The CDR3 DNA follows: TGTGCCATCAGTGAGTCGGGGACGTCGGCTTTCTTT. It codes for CAISESGTSAFF.

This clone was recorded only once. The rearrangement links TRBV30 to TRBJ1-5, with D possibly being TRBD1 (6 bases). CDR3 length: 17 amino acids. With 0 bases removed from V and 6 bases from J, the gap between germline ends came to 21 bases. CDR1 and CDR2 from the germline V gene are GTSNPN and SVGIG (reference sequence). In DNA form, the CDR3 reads TGTGCCTGGAGTGTACAAAATTTCAGGGGTCACACTCAGCCCCAGCATTTT. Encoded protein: CAWSVQNFRGHTQPQHF.